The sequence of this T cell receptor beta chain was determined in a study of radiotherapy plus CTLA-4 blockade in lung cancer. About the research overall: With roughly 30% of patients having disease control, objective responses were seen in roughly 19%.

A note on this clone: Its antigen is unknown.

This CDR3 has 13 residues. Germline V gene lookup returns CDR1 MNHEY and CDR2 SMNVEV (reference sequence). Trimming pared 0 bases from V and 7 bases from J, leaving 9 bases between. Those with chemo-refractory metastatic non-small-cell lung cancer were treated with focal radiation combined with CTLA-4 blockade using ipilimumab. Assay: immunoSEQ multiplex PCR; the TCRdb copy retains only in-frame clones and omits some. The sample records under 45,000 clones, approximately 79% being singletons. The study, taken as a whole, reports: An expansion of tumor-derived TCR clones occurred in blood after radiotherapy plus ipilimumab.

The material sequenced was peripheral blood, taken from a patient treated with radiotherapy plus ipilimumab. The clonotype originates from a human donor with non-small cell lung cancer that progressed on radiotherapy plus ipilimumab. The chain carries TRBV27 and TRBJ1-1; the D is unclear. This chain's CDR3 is CASSLSLIGEAFF. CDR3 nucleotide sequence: TGTGCCAGCAGTTTATCATTAATCGGTGAAGCTTTCTTT.